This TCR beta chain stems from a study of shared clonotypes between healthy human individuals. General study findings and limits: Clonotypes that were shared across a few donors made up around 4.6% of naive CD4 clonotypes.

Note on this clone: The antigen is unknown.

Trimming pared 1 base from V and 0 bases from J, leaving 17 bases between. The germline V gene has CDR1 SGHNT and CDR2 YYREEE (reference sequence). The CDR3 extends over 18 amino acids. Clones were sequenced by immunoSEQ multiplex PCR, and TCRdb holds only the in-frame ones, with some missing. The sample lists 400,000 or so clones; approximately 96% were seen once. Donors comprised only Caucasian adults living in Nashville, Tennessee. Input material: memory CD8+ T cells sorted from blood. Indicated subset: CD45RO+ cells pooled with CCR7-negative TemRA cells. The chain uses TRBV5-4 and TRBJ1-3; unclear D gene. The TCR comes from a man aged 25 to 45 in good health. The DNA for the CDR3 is TGTGCCAGCAGCTTGTCTGGTGTCTCTCCCCTCTCTGGAAACACCATATATTTT. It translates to CASSLSGVSPLSGNTIYF.